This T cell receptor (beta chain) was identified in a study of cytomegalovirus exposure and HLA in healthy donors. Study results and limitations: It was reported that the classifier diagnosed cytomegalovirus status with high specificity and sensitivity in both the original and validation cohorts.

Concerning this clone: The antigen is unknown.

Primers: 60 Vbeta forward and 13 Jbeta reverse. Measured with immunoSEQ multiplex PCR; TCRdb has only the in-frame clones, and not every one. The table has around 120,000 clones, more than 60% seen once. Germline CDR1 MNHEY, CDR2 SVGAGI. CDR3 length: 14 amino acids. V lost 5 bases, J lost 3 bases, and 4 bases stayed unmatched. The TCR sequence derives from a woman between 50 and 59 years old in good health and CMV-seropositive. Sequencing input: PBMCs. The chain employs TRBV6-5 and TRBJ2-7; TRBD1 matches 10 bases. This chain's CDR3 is CASSRGQGVYEQYF. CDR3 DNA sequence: TGTGCCAGCAGTCGCGGACAGGGGGTCTACGAGCAGTACTTC.